Below, 3 T cell receptor beta chains from the same sample are listed, as sequenced in a study of OX40 agonist ivuxolimab in advanced cancers. TCRdb's table, derived via immunoSEQ multiplex PCR, lists solely in-frame clones and lacks some. The repertoire holds approximately 62,000 clones, with 90% to 95% as singletons. The material sequenced was CD4+ or CD8+ T cells sorted from blood, taken in a trial of the OX40 agonist ivuxolimab. These receptors were obtained from an adult with an advanced solid tumor such as melanoma, head and neck, liver or kidney cancer.

Written as DNA, the CDR3 is TGTGCCAGCAGCTATTTGGGCACTGAAGCTTTCTTT. It is translated as CASSYLGTEAFF. The chain couples TRBV7-9 to TRBJ1-1; the D is unclear. V dropped 4 bases and J dropped 4 bases, with 7 bases sitting between them. Germline V gene sequence: CDR1 SEHNR, CDR2 FQNEAQ (reference sequence). CDR3 size: 12 residues.

The rearrangement uses TRBV19 and TRBJ2-2; D not certain. This CDR3 is 17 amino acids long. V lost 2 bases and J 1 base, leaving 14 bases between the germline ends. Germline loops: CDR1 LNHDA, CDR2 SQIVND (reference sequence). As DNA, the CDR3 is TGTGCCAGTAGTATATCCCGACTGATTAAGAACACCGGGGAGCTGTTTTTT. It encodes CASSISRLIKNTGELFF.

The chain uses TRBV9 and TRBJ2-7; 8 nucleotides line up with TRBD2. Germline V lookup: CDR1 SGDLS, CDR2 YYNGEE. V shed 0 bases, J shed 6 bases, and the junction held 2 bases outside the gene matches. The CDR3 loop spans 13 amino acids. The chain's CDR3 is CASSVGTSPEQYF. The DNA of the CDR3 is TGTGCCAGCAGCGTAGGGACTAGCCCCGAGCAGTACTTC.